This T cell receptor (beta chain) appears in the sequencing data of a study of T cell changes during pregnancy in multiple sclerosis (dated 2019 in TCRdb). Regarding the study in general: The study examined how the T cell repertoire changed over the course of pregnancy in women with multiple sclerosis.

The library relied on the immunoSEQ multiplex PCR assay. Here the immuneACCESS table is served through TCRdb, limited to in-frame sequences with V and J called. Missing clones are a known gap in these copies; in checked studies unresolved V genes cover under half, and the rest lacks a known reason. Counted in this sample were 57,000 or so clones; around 91% of them appeared once. 5.5% to 7% of the sample comes from the top ten. From a lookup of the germline V gene (reference sequence), CDR1 and CDR2 are GTSNPN and SVGIG. The cysteine opens and the phenylalanine closes a CDR3 of 13 amino acids. Only the CDR3 portion is preserved as DNA: 39 bases, with reading frame beginning at the first base. V loses 5 bases of germline sequence and J loses 7 bases, and the interval between the two ends is 15 bases. Notes on this clone: Its cognate antigen has yet to be identified. The input lacks base qualities; no much larger clone sits a single base away.

Recombination joined TRBV30 with TRBJ2-1; the D gene is perhaps TRBD2, on 6 matching bases. This TCR was recovered from a female donor in good health, enrolled as a control in a pregnancy study. Sequenced here: peripheral blood, sampled in the third trimester of pregnancy. The DNA sequence follows: TGTGCCTGGTCCGGGCCACGGGGGAATGAGCAGTTCTTC. This gives the protein CAWSGPRGNEQFF.